The next 5 T cell receptor beta chains were all read from a single sample in a study of T cell responses to AZD1222 COVID-19 vaccine. TCRdb's copy holds only in-frame clones and misses some; the assay was immunoSEQ multiplex PCR. The data contain under 150,000 clones, around 90% of them seen just once; the ten biggest clones take up approximately 2%. Sequences were derived from peripheral blood, sampled 28 days after the second AZD1222 dose. The source of these receptors is an adult who received the AZD1222 COVID-19 vaccine.

J is TRBJ1-5 and V is TRBV12-3 or TRBV12-4; D is ambiguous. The ends were cut back, 3 bases at V and 4 bases at J, with 7 bases in the middle. The CDR3 totals 13 residues. CDR3 residues: CASSFKTNQPQHF. The CDR3 nucleotides read TGTGCCAGCAGTTTCAAGACAAATCAGCCCCAGCATTTT.

This sequence joins TRBV27 and TRBJ1-1; TRBD1 matches 7 bases. This CDR3 region has 15 residues. Unmatched junction bases numbered 4, after V lost 0 bases and J lost 3 bases. Germline V gene data show CDR1 as MNHEY and CDR2 as SMNVEV (reference sequence). The CDR3 nucleotides are TGTGCCAGCAGTTTATCACGACAGGGAGACACTGAAGCTTTCTTT. It translates to CASSLSRQGDTEAFF.

This clone was picked up one time. The rearrangement uses TRBV29-1 and TRBJ2-1; TRBD1 aligns across 9 bases. V was pared by 6 bases and J by 3 bases, with 21 bases of the junction left unmatched. This CDR3 has 19 amino acids. Germline CDR1 and CDR2: SQVTM and ANQGSEA. The CDR3 is CSVPRDRVINQKNYNEQFF. CDR3 bases: TGCAGCGTCCCCCGGGACAGGGTAATTAATCAAAAAAACTACAATGAGCAGTTCTTC.

V usage is TRBV6-5 and J usage is TRBJ2-5; perhaps TRBD2 as D (6 bases). Germline CDR1 is MNHEY and CDR2 is SVGAGI. This CDR3 has 14 residues. The germline V and J ends were trimmed by 7 bases and 4 bases, with 16 bases remaining between them. CDR3 sequence: CASTVSGGSETQYF. In nucleotides, the CDR3 is TGTGCCAGCACCGTTTCCGGGGGTTCAGAGACCCAGTACTTC.

V gene TRBV9 combines with J gene TRBJ2-3; 8 bases match TRBD2. CDR3 length: 16 amino acids. The germline CDR1 and CDR2 sequences are SGDLS and YYNGEE. V trimming: 4 bases; J trimming: 0 bases; junction bases outside the gene matches: 7. Here the CDR3 reads CASSPFGGDSTDTQYF. CDR3 bases: TGTGCCAGCAGCCCTTTCGGGGGGGATAGCACAGATACGCAGTATTTT.